Listed below are T cell receptor beta chains from one sample, sequenced in a study of beta chain features in type 1 diabetes. Here immunoSEQ multiplex PCR was the method, and the copy in TCRdb shows in-frame clones only, minus some. This sample carries under 400,000 clones, 10% to 15% of them seen once, and the ten largest clones take about 0.01%. Specimen: naive CD4+ T cells from blood. The receptors here all came from a woman aged 18-29 years with type 1 diabetes. Each CDR3 is given with its conserved first and last residue. The order of the fields is CDR3 protein, V gene, clone size, J gene. Clone size is given for some rows only: seen once, a few or many times, or a class if the clone is expanded.

CASSEASGSYEQYF | TRBV5-4 | . | TRBJ2-7
CASTPMGPLPHGNYGYTF | TRBV4-1 | few | TRBJ1-2
CASSLGRGLYEQYF | TRBV28 | few | TRBJ2-7
CASSNTGGTPRRSQPQHF | TRBV21-1 | . | TRBJ1-5
CASSLARWYQETQYF | TRBV28 | . | TRBJ2-5
CASSLAGGPPNEQFF | TRBV7-8 | few | TRBJ2-1
CASSSGGGQPQHF | TRBV11-2 | . | TRBJ1-5
CASSPSGGVNTQYF | TRBV7-6 | few | TRBJ2-3
CAWRTDMTYGYTF | TRBV30 | . | TRBJ1-2
CASSYREIEQFF | TRBV7-9 | . | TRBJ2-1
CASSVATGANTEAFF | TRBV9 | few | TRBJ1-1
CASSFAAGGPWETQYF | TRBV7-4 | few | TRBJ2-5
CASTGTPTYEQYF | TRBV28 | . | TRBJ2-7
CASSLIPLAGGSNEQFF | TRBV7-3 | few | TRBJ2-1
CASSVATASGGGEQFF | TRBV9 | few | TRBJ2-1
CASSLGGEVGEAFF | TRBV18 | few | TRBJ1-1
CASSLLRTSGRESTDTQYF | TRBV7-9 | few | TRBJ2-3
CASSRADTQYF | TRBV7-9 | few | TRBJ2-3
CASSGQGTYGYTF | TRBV7-9 | . | TRBJ1-2
CASSEALSTDTQYF | TRBV2 | . | TRBJ2-3
CASTLGGSYNEQFF | TRBV28 | . | TRBJ2-1
CATSRDLAGVGETQYF | TRBV15 | . | TRBJ2-5
CASSLGHSGANVLTF | TRBV6-5 | . | TRBJ2-6
CAIPRDSGANVLTF | TRBV7-2 | few | TRBJ2-6
CASSPPGVSNQPQHF | TRBV18 | few | TRBJ1-5
CASSQGHETRGTQFF | TRBV4-3 | . | TRBJ2-1
CASNIRGRTEAFF | TRBV2 | . | TRBJ1-1
CASSLAVGRFDQPQHF | TRBV5-5 | . | TRBJ1-5
CASSASGGPDTQYF | TRBV7-9 | few | TRBJ2-3
CASSISGQAHYYGYTF | TRBV19 | few | TRBJ1-2
CASSQDYGTAPPYEQYF | TRBV4-3 | . | TRBJ2-7
CATSIRPGTGDEQYF | TRBV15 | . | TRBJ2-7
CASSQKGGPRWTQYF | TRBV7-2 | few | TRBJ2-5